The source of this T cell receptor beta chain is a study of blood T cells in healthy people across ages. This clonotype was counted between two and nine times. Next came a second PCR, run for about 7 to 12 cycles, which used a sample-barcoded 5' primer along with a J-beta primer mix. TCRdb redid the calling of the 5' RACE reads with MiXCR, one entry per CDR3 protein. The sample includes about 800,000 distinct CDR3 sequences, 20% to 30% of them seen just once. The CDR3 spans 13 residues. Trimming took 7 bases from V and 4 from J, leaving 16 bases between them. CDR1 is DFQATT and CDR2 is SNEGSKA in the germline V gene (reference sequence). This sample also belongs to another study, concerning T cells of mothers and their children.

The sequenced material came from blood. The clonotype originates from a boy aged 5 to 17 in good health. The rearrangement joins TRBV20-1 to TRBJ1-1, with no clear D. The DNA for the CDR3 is TGCAGTGTACCGGGCCCCGTAATCACTGAAGCTTTCTTT. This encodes CSVPGPVITEAFF.